This entry concerns a single T cell receptor (beta chain). The data were taken from a study of blood T cell repertoires in COVID-19. Study at large: The cDNA or gDNA used as material had been derived from T cells, B-cell-depleted T cells, or PBMCs.

This CDR3 comprises 15 residues. Germline CDR1 reads SEHNR; CDR2 reads FQNEAQ (reference sequence). V was pared by 1 base and J by 4 bases, with 6 bases of the junction left unmatched. Per the authors' pipeline: Estimated nucleated cell counts came from reference gene primer amplification. The protocol was immunoSEQ multiplex PCR, while the TCRdb copy is restricted to in-frame clones and leaves out a portion. The V and J calls and clone size come from that table; D and trimming were worked out from the DNA. Found here are 50,000 to 60,000 clones, around 82% of them singletons; the top ten hold 26%. The chain is built from TRBV7-9 and TRBJ2-7; 8 positions agree with TRBD2. This TCR came from an elderly woman with COVID-19, enrolled during active disease. The sample taken for sequencing was peripheral blood. This CDR3 is CASSLGASGPYEQYF. Written as DNA, the CDR3 is TGTGCCAGCAGCTTAGGAGCTAGCGGGCCATACGAGCAGTACTTC.